This entry describes one T cell receptor (beta chain). Its specificity is unknown. This record comes from a study of T cell repertoires in cytomegalovirus infection. From the reads, TCRdb called clonotypes with MiXCR, one entry per CDR3 protein. The table includes 450,000 to 550,000 distinct CDR3 sequences, roughly 42% detected once. J gave up 3 bases and V 3 bases, and 8 bases lay outside the gene matches. Germline V gene data show CDR1 as MGHRA and CDR2 as YSYEKL. The CDR3 is 16 residues long. The receptor was derived from a human donor in good health (CMV status not recorded). Some clones in this sample may be carry-over from other donors' samples. The V and J genes are TRBV4-1 and TRBJ2-3; TRBD2 aligns across 8 bases. This material consisted of cultured PBMCs, taken from culture after CMV antigen stimulation. CDR3 amino acids: CASSQAPGLVTDTQYF. CDR3 bases: TGCGCCAGCAGCCAGGCCCCGGGACTAGTTACAGATACGCAGTATTTT.